This T cell receptor (beta chain) was recovered during a study of T cell responses to AZD1222 COVID-19 vaccine. Concerning this clone: Its antigen remains unknown.

Germline loops: CDR1 MNHNS, CDR2 SASEGT. The CDR3 has 14 amino acids. Trimming removed 0 bases at V and 6 bases at J, with 11 bases between. Study-wide findings and caveats: Donor demographics were predominantly white British with a female majority; clonal diversity may be underestimated. Among vaccine-associated CD4 TCRs, coverage spanned spike, with dominance at 160-218 and 743-854. Reports say nearly half of spike-specific TCRs go after unmutated variant regions. The number of AZD1222 recipients seropositive at baseline was only 5 to 7.

The assay was immunoSEQ multiplex PCR, and TCRdb's table has in-frame clones only and misses some. The sample consists of more than 150,000 clones, 85% to 90% of them appearing once. The clonotype was recovered from an adult in good health. The V gene is TRBV6-1, the J gene TRBJ1-2; TRBD1 is a possible D gene (5 bases). The sample in question was peripheral blood, obtained on day 0 of AZD1222 vaccination. The chain's CDR3 is CASSEASGRDGYTF. CDR3 in DNA: TGTGCCAGCAGTGAAGCGTCAGGGCGGGATGGCTACACCTTC.